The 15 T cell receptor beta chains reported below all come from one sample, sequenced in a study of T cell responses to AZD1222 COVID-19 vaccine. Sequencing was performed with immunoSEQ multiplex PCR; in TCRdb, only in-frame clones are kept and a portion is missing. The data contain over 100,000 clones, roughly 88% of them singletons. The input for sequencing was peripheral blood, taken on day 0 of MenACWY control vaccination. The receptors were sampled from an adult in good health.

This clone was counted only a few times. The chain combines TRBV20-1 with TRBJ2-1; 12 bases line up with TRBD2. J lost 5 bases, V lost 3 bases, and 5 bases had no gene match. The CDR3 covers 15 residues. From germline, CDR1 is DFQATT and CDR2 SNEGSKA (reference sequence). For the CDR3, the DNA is TGCAGTGCTAGTGCACTAGCGGGGGGAAACAATGAGCAGTTCTTC. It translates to CSASALAGGNNEQFF.

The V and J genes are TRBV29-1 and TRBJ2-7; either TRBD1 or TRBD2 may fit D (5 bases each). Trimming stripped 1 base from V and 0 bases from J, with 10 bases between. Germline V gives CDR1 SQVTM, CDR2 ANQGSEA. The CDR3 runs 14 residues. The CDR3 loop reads CSVEGGTSSYEQYF. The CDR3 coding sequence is TGCAGCGTTGAAGGAGGGACGAGCTCCTACGAGCAGTACTTC.

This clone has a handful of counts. The CDR3 DNA sequence: TGTGCCAGCAAGGAGATGGGACGGCATCAGCCCCAGCATTTT. This codes for CASKEMGRHQPQHF. The chain recombines TRBV28 with TRBJ1-5, with D perhaps matching TRBD1 (5 bases). CDR3 length: 14 amino acids. Germline assignment: CDR1 MDHEN and CDR2 SYDVKM. The ends were cut back, 7 bases at V and 5 bases at J, with 15 bases in the middle.

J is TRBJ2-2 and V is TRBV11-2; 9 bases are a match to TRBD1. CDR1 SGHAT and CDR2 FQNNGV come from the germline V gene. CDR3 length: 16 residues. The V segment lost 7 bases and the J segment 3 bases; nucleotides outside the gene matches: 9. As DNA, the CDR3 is TGTGCCAGCACTTTACCCGGGACAGGGCACACCGGGGAGCTGTTTTTT. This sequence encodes CASTLPGTGHTGELFF.

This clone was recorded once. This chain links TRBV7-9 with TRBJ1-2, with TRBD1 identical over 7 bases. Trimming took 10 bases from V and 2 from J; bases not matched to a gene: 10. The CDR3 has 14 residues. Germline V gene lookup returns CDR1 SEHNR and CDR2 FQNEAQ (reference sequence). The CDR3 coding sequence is TGTGCCACCCCGAACAGGGGCGGGAACTATGGCTACACCTTC. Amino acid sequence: CATPNRGGNYGYTF.

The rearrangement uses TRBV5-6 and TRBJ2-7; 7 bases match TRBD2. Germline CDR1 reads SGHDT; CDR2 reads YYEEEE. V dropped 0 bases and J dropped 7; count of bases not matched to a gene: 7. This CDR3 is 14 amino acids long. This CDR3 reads CASSLAGTGGEQYF. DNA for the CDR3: TGTGCCAGCAGCTTGGCCGGGACGGGGGGAGAGCAGTACTTC.

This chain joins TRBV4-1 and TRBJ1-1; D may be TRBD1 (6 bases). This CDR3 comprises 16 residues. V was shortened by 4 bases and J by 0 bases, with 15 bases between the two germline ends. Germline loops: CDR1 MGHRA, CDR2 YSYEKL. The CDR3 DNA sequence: TGCGCCAGCAGCCCGCGCATACAGGGAATGAACACTGAAGCTTTCTTT. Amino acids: CASSPRIQGMNTEAFF.

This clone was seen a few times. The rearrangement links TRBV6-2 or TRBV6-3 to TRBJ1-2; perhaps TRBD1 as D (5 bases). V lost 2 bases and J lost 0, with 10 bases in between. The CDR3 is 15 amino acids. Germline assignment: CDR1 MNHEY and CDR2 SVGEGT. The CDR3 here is CASSYPRGTNYGYTF. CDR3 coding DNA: TGTGCCAGCAGTTACCCACGGGGGACTAACTATGGCTACACCTTC.

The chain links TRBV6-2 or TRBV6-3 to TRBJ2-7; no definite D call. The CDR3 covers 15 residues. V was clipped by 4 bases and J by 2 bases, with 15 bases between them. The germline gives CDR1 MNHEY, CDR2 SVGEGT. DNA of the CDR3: TGTGCCAGCAGTTTCTCAGGCAGCCCCACCTACGAGCAGTACTTC. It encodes CASSFSGSPTYEQYF.

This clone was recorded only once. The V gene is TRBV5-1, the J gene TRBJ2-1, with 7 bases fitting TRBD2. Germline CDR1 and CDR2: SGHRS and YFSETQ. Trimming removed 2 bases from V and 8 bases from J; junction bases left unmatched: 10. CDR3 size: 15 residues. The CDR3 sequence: CASSLGGSVIHEQFF. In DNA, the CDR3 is TGCGCCAGCAGCTTAGGCGGGAGTGTCATACATGAGCAGTTCTTC.

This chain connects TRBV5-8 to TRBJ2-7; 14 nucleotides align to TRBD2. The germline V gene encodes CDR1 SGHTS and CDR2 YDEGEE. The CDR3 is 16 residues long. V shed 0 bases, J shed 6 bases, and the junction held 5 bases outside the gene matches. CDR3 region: CASSLGLAGGPLEQYF. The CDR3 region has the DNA TGTGCCAGCAGCTTGGGACTAGCGGGAGGGCCTCTCGAGCAGTACTTC.

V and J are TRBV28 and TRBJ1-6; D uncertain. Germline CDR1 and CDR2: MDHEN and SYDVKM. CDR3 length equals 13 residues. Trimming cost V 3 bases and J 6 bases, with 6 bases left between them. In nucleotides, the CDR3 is TGTGCCAGCAGTTTCGAGATTAATTCACCCCTCCACTTT. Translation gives CASSFEINSPLHF.

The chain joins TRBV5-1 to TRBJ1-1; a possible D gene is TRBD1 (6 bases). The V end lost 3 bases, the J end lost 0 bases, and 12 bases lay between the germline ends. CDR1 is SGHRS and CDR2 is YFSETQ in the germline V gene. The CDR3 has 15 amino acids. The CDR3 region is CASSSTGNMNTEAFF. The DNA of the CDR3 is TGCGCCAGCAGCTCAACAGGGAACATGAACACTGAAGCTTTCTTT.

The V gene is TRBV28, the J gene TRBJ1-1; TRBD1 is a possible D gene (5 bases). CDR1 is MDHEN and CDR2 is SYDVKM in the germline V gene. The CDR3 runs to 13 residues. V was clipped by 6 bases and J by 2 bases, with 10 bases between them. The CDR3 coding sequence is TGTGCCAGCAGGGAAGGACAAAACACTGAAGCTTTCTTT. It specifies CASREGQNTEAFF. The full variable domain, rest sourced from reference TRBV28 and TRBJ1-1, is DVKVTQSSRYLVKRTGEKVFLECVQDMDHENMFWYRQDPGLGLRLIYFSYDVKMKEKGDIPEGYSVSREKKERFSLILESASTNQTSMYLCASREGQNTEAFFGQGTRLTVV.

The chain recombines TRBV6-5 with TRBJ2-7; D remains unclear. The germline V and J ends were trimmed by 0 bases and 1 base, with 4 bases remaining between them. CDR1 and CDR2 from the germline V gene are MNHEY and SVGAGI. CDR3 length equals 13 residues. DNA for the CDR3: TGTGCCAGCAGTTACTCCAGTTCCTACGAGCAGTACTTC. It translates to CASSYSSSYEQYF.